These 17 T cell receptor beta chains were all obtained from the same sample, sequenced in a study of T cell repertoires in cytomegalovirus infection. Their specific antigens are unknown. Each CDR3 protein gets one entry after TCRdb re-called the reads with MiXCR. The sample contains 300,000 to 400,000 distinct CDR3 sequences, under 35% of which appear only once. Specimen: cultured PBMCs, collected from culture after CMV antigen stimulation. The receptors stem from a human donor in good health (CMV status not recorded). Some clones in this sample may be carry-over from other donors' samples.

The CDR3 nucleotides are TGTGCCAGCAGCTTAGTTCTTCCCCACGAGCAGTACTTC. Protein sequence: CASSLVLPHEQYF. This sequence joins TRBV11-2 and TRBJ2-7, with D uncertain. This CDR3 is 13 amino acids long. The ends were cut back, 1 base at V and 5 bases at J, with 9 bases in the middle. Germline values: CDR1 SGHAT, CDR2 FQNNGV.

This clonotype was counted only a few times. CDR3 in DNA: TGTGCCAGCAGCTTAAACAGCTACACCGGGGAGCTGTTTTTT. This sequence encodes CASSLNSYTGELFF. The chain couples TRBV7-6 to TRBJ2-2; D ambiguous. The CDR3 covers 14 residues. Germline V CDR1 and CDR2: SGHVS, FNYEAQ. Between the trimmed V and J ends, which lost 2 bases and 3 bases, there was a span of 7 bases.

The chain has TRBV7-8 and TRBJ2-3; D gene unclear. The CDR3 runs to 13 residues. Trimming took off 2 bases at V and 5 bases at J, with 8 bases between the two ends. CDR1 SGHVS and CDR2 FQNEAQ come from the germline V gene. CDR3 bases: TGTGCCAGCAGCTTAAATAGGCTAGATACGCAGTATTTT. Translating it yields CASSLNRLDTQYF.

This clonotype was observed a few times. The rearrangement joins TRBV6-5 to TRBJ1-2; possible D gene TRBD1, 5 bases. Between the trimmed V and J ends, which lost 8 bases and 5 bases, there was a span of 15 bases. Germline CDR1 is MNHEY and CDR2 is SVGAGI. The CDR3 is made up of 13 amino acids. DNA of the CDR3: TGTGCCAGCGGGGACGGAGGAAGATATGGCTACACCTTC. Encoded protein: CASGDGGRYGYTF.

The gene calls are TRBV24-1 and TRBJ2-1; 8 nucleotides align to TRBD2. Germline V CDR1 and CDR2: KGHDR, SFDVKD. CDR3 length: 13 residues. The ends lost 1 base at V and 8 bases at J; junction bases unmatched: 0. CDR3 DNA sequence: TGTGCCACCAGTGATTTCGGGGGGGATGAGCAGTTCTTC. Translated, it gives CATSDFGGDEQFF.

The chain carries TRBV12-3 or TRBV12-4 and TRBJ2-6; 10 nucleotides agree with TRBD1. The CDR3 contains 17 residues. The J segment lost 2 bases and the V segment lost 5 bases, leaving 6 bases of the junction unmatched. The CDR3 DNA follows: TGTGCCAGCAGTACCGGGACAGGGGCGACTGGGGCCAACGTCCTGACTTTC. Its protein product is CASSTGTGATGANVLTF.

For this clonotype: One end of the junction is discordant with germline, which a read error may explain. V and J are TRBV7-7 and TRBJ1-1; no clear D. CDR3 size: 14 residues. From germline, CDR1 is SSHAT and CDR2 FNYEAQ (reference sequence). The CDR3 DNA sequence: TGTGCTAGCAGACGGCGGGGAGTGAACACTGAAGCTTTCTTT. Protein product: CASRRRGVNTEAFF.

This clonotype was found a few times. The V call is TRBV29-1, the J call TRBJ2-1; 8 bases agree with TRBD1. This CDR3 is built from 15 residues. The V segment lost 6 bases and the J segment 1 base; nucleotides outside the gene matches: 8. CDR1 and CDR2 from the germline V gene are SQVTM and ANQGSEA. In DNA, the CDR3 is TGCAGCGTCAAAGACAGGGGACGTTCCTACAATGAGCAGTTCTTC. It yields the protein CSVKDRGRSYNEQFF.

On this clonotype itself: A much larger clone differs from this one at a single base, so this may be a read error. It is likely a read error, because the conserved phenylalanine at the end of the CDR3 is missing. DNA of the CDR3: TGCGCCAGCAGCGCGAGGACAGGGGGAGGAGAGACCCAGTACTCC. Its protein product is CASSARTGGGETQYS. This chain uses TRBV5-1 with TRBJ2-5, with 10 nucleotides matching TRBD1. Germline V gene sequence: CDR1 SGHRS, CDR2 YFSETQ. Trimming cost V 4 bases and J 4 bases; bases outside gene matches: 7. The CDR3 covers 15 residues.

Worth noting for this clonotype: A much bigger clone sits one base away, suggesting this may be a read error. J is TRBJ2-1 and V is TRBV7-2; no firm D call. CDR1 is SGHTA, CDR2 FQGNSA, per germline. CDR3 length: 16 residues. Trimming removed 1 base from V and 0 bases from J, with 10 bases in between. The DNA for the CDR3 is TGTGCCAGCAGCTTAGAGGTCGAGAGCTCCTACAATGAGCAGTTCTTC. Its translation is CASSLEVESSYNEQFF.

This clonotype was seen a few times. The chain is built from TRBV18 and TRBJ1-5; D unclear. The CDR3 covers 15 residues. Trimming shortened V by 1 base and J by 5 bases, and 12 bases separated the two germline ends. In germline, CDR1 is KGHSH, CDR2 LQKENI. This CDR3 reads CASSPRAQLYQPQHF. The CDR3 bases are TGTGCCAGCTCACCACGGGCGCAGTTGTATCAGCCCCAGCATTTT.

This clonotype occurred many times. J is TRBJ2-7 and V is TRBV7-8; TRBD1 agrees at 9 bases. With V trimmed by 9 bases and J by 4 bases, 7 bases remained unmatched. The CDR3 extends over 13 amino acids. The V gene's germline CDR1 is SGHVS and CDR2 FQNEAQ. Written as DNA, the CDR3 is TGTGCCAGTCGGGACAGGGTAAAATACGAGCAGTACTTC. Encoded protein: CASRDRVKYEQYF.

The chain carries TRBV2 and TRBJ2-2, with TRBD2 matching over 13 bases. CDR3 size: 15 residues. V was clipped by 4 bases and J by 4 bases; unmatched bases: 0. Germline assignment: CDR1 SNHLY and CDR2 FYNNEI. CDR3 amino acids: CASSGTSGGTGELFF. The CDR3 DNA reads TGTGCCAGCAGTGGGACTAGCGGGGGCACCGGGGAGCTGTTTTTT.

This clonotype has a count of ten or more. The CDR3 protein is CSARAIGGAGQPQHF. Written as DNA, the CDR3 is TGCAGTGCTAGAGCAATTGGGGGGGCAGGTCAGCCCCAGCATTTT. This chain connects TRBV20-1 to TRBJ1-5; a possible D gene is TRBD1 (6 bases). The length of the CDR3 is 15 residues. CDR1 DFQATT and CDR2 SNEGSKA come from the germline V gene (reference sequence). V lost 1 base and J 6 bases, leaving 16 bases between the germline ends.

This chain uses TRBV6-5 with TRBJ1-2; D not certain. With 5 bases removed from V and 4 bases from J, the gap between germline ends came to 5 bases. The CDR3 extends over 11 amino acids. CDR1 is MNHEY and CDR2 is SVGAGI in the germline V gene. The CDR3 nucleotides are TGTGCCAGCAGTCGCGGCTATGGCTACACCTTC. It is translated as CASSRGYGYTF.

The chain links TRBV10-3 to TRBJ2-2, with D possibly being TRBD1 (6 bases). The CDR3 is made up of 14 amino acids. The V and J ends lost 7 bases and 2 bases respectively, with 11 bases between them. The germline V gene has CDR1 ENHRY and CDR2 SYGVKD. The CDR3 is CAITDRRNTGELFF. The CDR3 DNA is TGTGCCATCACCGACAGGAGAAACACCGGGGAGCTGTTTTTT.

The chain has TRBV7-6 and TRBJ1-2, with D uncertain. This CDR3 region has 16 residues. CDR1 is SGHVS, CDR2 FNYEAQ, per germline. V was trimmed by 5 bases and J by 2 bases, leaving 18 bases between them. CDR3 coding DNA: TGTGCCAGCAGCCCCCTGGGCGGGAGAACAAACTATGGCTACACCTTC. Encoded protein: CASSPLGGRTNYGYTF.